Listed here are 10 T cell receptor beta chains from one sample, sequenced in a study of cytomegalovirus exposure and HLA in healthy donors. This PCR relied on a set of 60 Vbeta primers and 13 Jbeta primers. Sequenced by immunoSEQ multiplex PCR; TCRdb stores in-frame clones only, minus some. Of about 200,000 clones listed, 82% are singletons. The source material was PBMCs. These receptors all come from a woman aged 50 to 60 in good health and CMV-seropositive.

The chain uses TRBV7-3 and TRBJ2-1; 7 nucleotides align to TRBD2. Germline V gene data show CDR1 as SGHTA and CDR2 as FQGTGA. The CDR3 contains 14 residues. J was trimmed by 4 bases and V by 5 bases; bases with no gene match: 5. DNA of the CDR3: TGTGCCAGCAGCGTTAGCGGGCTTTACAATGAGCAGTTCTTC. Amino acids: CASSVSGLYNEQFF.

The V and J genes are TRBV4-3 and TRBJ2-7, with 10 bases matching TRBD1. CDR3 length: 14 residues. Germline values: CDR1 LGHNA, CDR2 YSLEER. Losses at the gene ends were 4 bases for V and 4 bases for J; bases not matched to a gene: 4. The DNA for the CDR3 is TGCGCCAGCAGCCCGACAGGGGGCGAGTACGAGCAGTACTTC. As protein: CASSPTGGEYEQYF.

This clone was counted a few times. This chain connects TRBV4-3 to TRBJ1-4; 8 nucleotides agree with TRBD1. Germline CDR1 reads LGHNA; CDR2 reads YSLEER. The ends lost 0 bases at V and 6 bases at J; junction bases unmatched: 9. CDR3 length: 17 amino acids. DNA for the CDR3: TGCGCCAGCAGCCAAGAACCCTCCGGACAGGGTTATGAAAAACTGTTTTTT. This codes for CASSQEPSGQGYEKLFF.

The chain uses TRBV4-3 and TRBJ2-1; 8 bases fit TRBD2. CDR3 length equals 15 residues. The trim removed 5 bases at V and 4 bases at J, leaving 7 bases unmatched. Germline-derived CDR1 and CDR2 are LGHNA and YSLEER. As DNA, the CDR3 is TGCGCCAGCAGCGACAGCGGGGGCCTTTACAATGAGCAGTTCTTC. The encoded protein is CASSDSGGLYNEQFF.

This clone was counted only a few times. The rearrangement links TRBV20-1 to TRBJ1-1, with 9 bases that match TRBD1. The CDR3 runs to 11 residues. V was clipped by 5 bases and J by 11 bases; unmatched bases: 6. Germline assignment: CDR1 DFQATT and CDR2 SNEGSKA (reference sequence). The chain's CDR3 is CSAPGDRAAFF. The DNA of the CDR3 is TGCAGTGCTCCAGGGGACAGGGCCGCTTTCTTT.

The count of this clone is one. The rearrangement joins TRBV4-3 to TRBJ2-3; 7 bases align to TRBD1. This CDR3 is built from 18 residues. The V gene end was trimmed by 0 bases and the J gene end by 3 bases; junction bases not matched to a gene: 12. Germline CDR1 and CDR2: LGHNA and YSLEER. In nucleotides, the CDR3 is TGCGCCAGCAGCCAAGAGGCTACAGGGGAATTTGCAACAGATACGCAGTATTTT. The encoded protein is CASSQEATGEFATDTQYF.

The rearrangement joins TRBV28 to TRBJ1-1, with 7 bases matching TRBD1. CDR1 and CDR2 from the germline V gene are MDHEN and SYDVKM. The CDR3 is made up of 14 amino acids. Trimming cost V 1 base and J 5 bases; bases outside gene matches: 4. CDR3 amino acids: CASSLSTGWTEAFF. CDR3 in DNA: TGTGCCAGCAGTTTATCGACAGGGTGGACTGAAGCTTTCTTT.

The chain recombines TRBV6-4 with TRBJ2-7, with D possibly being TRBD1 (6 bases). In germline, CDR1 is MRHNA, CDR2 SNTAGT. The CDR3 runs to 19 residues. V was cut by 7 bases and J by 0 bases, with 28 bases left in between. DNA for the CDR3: TGTGCCAGCACCTCTCAGGGACGGGAAGGGGGACGCCTCTCCTACGAGCAGTACTTC. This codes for CASTSQGREGGRLSYEQYF.

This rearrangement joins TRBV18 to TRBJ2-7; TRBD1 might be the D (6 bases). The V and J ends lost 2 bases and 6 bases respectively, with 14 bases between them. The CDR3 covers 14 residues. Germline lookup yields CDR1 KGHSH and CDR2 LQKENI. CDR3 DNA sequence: TGTGCCAGCTCACCAATTTTGAACAGGGTCGAGCAGTACTTC. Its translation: CASSPILNRVEQYF.

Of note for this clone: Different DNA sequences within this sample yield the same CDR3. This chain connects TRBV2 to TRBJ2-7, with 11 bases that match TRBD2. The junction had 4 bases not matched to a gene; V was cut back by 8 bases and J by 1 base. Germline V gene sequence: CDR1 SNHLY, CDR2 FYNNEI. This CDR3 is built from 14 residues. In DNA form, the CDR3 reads TGTGCCAGCTCCGGGACTAGCGGATCCTACGAGCAGTACTTC. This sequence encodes CASSGTSGSYEQYF.